A single TCR beta chain is shown here with its context. Other DNA sequences in this sample translate to the same CDR3. This sample was taken from a study of blood T cell repertoires in COVID-19. TCRdb's copy holds only in-frame clones and misses some; the assay was immunoSEQ multiplex PCR. In the table there are about 280,000 clones, roughly 89% of which are singletons. CDR1 is SNHLY and CDR2 is FYNNEI in the germline V gene. The CDR3 spans 13 residues. V was pared by 4 bases and J by 2 bases, with 8 bases between. The genes are TRBV2 and TRBJ1-1, with a weak D call TRBD1 (5 bases). The source is a man aged 50 to 59 with acute or convalescent COVID-19. Sequencing input: peripheral blood. The CDR3 spells CASSGQGNTEAFF. CDR3 DNA: TGTGCCAGCAGTGGGCAGGGCAACACTGAAGCTTTCTTT.